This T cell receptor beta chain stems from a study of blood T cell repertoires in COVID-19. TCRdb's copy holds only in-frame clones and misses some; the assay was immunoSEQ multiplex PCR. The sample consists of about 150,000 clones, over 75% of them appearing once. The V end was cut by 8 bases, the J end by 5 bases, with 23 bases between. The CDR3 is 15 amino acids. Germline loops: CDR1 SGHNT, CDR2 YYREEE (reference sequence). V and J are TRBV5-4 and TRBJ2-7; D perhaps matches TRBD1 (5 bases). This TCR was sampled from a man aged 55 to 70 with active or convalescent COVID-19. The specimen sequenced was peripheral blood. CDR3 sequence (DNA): TGTGCCAGTACCATCCTCCGGCAGGGCTTCAACGAGCAGTACTTC. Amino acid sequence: CASTILRQGFNEQYF. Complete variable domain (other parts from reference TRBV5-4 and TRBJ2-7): ETGVTQSPTHLIKTRGQQVTLRCSSQSGHNTVSWYQQALGQGPQFIFQYYREEENGRGNFPPRFSGLQFPNYSSELNVNALELDDSALYLCASTILRQGFNEQYFGPGTRLTVT.